Listed below are T cell receptor beta chains from one sample, sequenced in a study of blood T cells in healthy people across ages. TCRdb ran MiXCR on the 5' RACE reads and lists one entry per CDR3 protein. The table lists some 940,000 distinct CDR3 sequences, 25% to 30% of them singletons. These records were also assigned to another study, of T cells of mothers and their children.

Sequenced material: blood. The receptors shown here come from a woman in her 40s in good health. Each CDR3 is given with its conserved first and last residue.

CASSLKAGGWNTEAFF	TRBV5-5	TRBJ1-1
CASRLGAANTEAFF	TRBV7-6	TRBJ1-1
CASSQAVDSGGLSYEQYF	TRBV4-3	TRBJ2-7
CAIRNQGGDIQYF	TRBV10-3	.
CSVVAGQRGRNEQYF	TRBV29-1	.
CASSVRGDTDTQYF	TRBV5-1	TRBJ2-3
CACSSSVLQETQYF	TRBV28	TRBJ2-5
CASRRGGSYEQYF	TRBV7-9	TRBJ2-7
CATSRAYTYEQYF	TRBV15	.
CASSYSTSGGADEQYF	TRBV6-2/TRBV6-3	TRBJ2-7
CASSLGLSGGALVHNEQFF	TRBV5-1	TRBJ2-1
CASSVATSGGGQYF	TRBV9	TRBJ2-7
CSVDSPNTGELFF	TRBV29-1	TRBJ2-2
CSARDRDNQPQHF	TRBV20-1	TRBJ1-5
CAGSSRLAGAIGDTQYF	TRBV4-1	TRBJ2-3
CASSLDLGTTEAFF	TRBV7-9	TRBJ1-1
CASSQEGTNTQYF	TRBV4-3	TRBJ2-3